A selection of T cell receptor beta chains follows, all from one sample in a study of cytomegalovirus exposure and HLA in healthy donors. The data were produced by immunoSEQ multiplex PCR, yet TCRdb's version contains in-frame clones alone and is incomplete. This table holds approximately 140,000 clones, more than 65% found once. Sample: PBMCs. Receptors were obtained from a man in his fifties in good health and CMV-seropositive. Each CDR3 is given with its conserved first and last residue.

j_call,v_call,cdr3_aa
TRBJ2-2,TRBV2,CASSADRGTGELFF
TRBJ1-1,TRBV6-5,CASSYSYRVDTEAFF
TRBJ2-5,TRBV28,CASSLRTSGISQETQYF
TRBJ2-7,TRBV9,CASSVDRGEYYEQYF
TRBJ2-1,TRBV9,CASSFRDSGFGRSYNEQFF
TRBJ2-3,TRBV11-3,CASSLGASTDTQYF
TRBJ2-5,TRBV6-1,CASSEVLRLAGGSATQYF
TRBJ2-7,TRBV4-1,CASSQDAGQNYEQYF
TRBJ2-7,TRBV28,CAIELAGVHEQYF
TRBJ1-6,TRBV29-1,CSTAGLSNSPLHF
TRBJ1-1,TRBV5-1,CASSSRWTGNTEAFF
TRBJ2-1,TRBV7-2,CASSQVRAGENEQFF
TRBJ1-3,TRBV5-5,CASSARTGLAGNTIYF
TRBJ2-3,TRBV5-4,CASSLRLAGGPSDTQYF
TRBJ2-3,TRBV9,CASSPPREGTDTQYF
TRBJ2-5,TRBV28,CASRGGWQETQYF
TRBJ1-1,TRBV18,CASSPRTGSMNTEAFF
TRBJ2-7,TRBV5-1,CASSLAQTGDEQYF
TRBJ1-2,TRBV25-1,CASSDEPLHSGYTF
TRBJ2-4,TRBV7-9,CASSILLAGKAKNIQYF
TRBJ2-7,TRBV4-1,CASSQDSEEGTYEQYF
TRBJ1-5,TRBV7-9,CASRTHQRQGSNQPQHF
TRBJ1-5,TRBV21-1,CASSNEGQGNQPQHF
TRBJ2-1,TRBV28,CASSFASGSAYNEQFF
TRBJ1-4,TRBV6-5,CASRTANEKLFF
TRBJ1-4,TRBV6-1,CASSGDWGLATNEKLFF
TRBJ2-2,TRBV19,CASQRQRNTGELFF
TRBJ2-3,TRBV5-1,CASSLTGTDTQYF
TRBJ1-4,TRBV2,CASREGRIATNEKLFF
TRBJ2-1,TRBV29-1,CSVEDRVIDEQFF
TRBJ2-5,TRBV28,CASSLPGAGETQYF
TRBJ1-1,TRBV6-6,CATIRTGMNTEAFF
TRBJ1-1,TRBV27,CASSLIGGTGPTEAFF
TRBJ2-2,TRBV2,CASSETSGRTGELFF
TRBJ1-1,TRBV6-1,CASSVQGQGIAEAFF
TRBJ2-4,TRBV5-4,CASSLGQVPPDIQYF
TRBJ2-1,TRBV5-8,CASSSEREGLYNEQFF
TRBJ2-1,TRBV7-9,CASSRSQDSENEQFF
TRBJ2-7,TRBV23-1,CASSRTAAYEQYF
TRBJ1-4,TRBV25-1,CASSEGQGGFWEKLFF
TRBJ2-1,TRBV7-2,CASSSRLANEQFF
TRBJ2-4,TRBV27,CASSLRASLAKNIQYF
TRBJ2-7,TRBV5-1,CASSLVWARKGDEQYF
TRBJ2-7,TRBV6-5,CASSYSLTSGSEQYF
TRBJ2-6,TRBV6-1,CASSEARFGLSGANVLTF
TRBJ1-2,TRBV13,CASSPSGGGYGYTF
TRBJ2-4,TRBV5-1,CASSSAGGVKNIQYF
TRBJ2-7,TRBV27,CASSPPPGTSGRYEQYF
TRBJ2-5,TRBV10-3,CAIKGLAEETQYF
TRBJ1-2,TRBV29-1,CSVEDQENYGYTF
TRBJ1-6,TRBV5-4,CASSSGGTDNNSPLHF
TRBJ2-7,TRBV5-8,CASRGMGTGEGGQYF
TRBJ2-3,TRBV30,CASSTDTQYF
TRBJ1-4,TRBV19,CASTLGPGGEKLFF
TRBJ2-2,TRBV10-3,CAISESAGSNTGELFF
TRBJ1-4,TRBV6-1,CASSEWREYEKLFF
TRBJ2-2,TRBV6-5,CASSPLGANTGELFF
TRBJ2-4,TRBV29-1,CSVESSNREGNIQYF
TRBJ2-2,TRBV19,CASREQGHGELFF